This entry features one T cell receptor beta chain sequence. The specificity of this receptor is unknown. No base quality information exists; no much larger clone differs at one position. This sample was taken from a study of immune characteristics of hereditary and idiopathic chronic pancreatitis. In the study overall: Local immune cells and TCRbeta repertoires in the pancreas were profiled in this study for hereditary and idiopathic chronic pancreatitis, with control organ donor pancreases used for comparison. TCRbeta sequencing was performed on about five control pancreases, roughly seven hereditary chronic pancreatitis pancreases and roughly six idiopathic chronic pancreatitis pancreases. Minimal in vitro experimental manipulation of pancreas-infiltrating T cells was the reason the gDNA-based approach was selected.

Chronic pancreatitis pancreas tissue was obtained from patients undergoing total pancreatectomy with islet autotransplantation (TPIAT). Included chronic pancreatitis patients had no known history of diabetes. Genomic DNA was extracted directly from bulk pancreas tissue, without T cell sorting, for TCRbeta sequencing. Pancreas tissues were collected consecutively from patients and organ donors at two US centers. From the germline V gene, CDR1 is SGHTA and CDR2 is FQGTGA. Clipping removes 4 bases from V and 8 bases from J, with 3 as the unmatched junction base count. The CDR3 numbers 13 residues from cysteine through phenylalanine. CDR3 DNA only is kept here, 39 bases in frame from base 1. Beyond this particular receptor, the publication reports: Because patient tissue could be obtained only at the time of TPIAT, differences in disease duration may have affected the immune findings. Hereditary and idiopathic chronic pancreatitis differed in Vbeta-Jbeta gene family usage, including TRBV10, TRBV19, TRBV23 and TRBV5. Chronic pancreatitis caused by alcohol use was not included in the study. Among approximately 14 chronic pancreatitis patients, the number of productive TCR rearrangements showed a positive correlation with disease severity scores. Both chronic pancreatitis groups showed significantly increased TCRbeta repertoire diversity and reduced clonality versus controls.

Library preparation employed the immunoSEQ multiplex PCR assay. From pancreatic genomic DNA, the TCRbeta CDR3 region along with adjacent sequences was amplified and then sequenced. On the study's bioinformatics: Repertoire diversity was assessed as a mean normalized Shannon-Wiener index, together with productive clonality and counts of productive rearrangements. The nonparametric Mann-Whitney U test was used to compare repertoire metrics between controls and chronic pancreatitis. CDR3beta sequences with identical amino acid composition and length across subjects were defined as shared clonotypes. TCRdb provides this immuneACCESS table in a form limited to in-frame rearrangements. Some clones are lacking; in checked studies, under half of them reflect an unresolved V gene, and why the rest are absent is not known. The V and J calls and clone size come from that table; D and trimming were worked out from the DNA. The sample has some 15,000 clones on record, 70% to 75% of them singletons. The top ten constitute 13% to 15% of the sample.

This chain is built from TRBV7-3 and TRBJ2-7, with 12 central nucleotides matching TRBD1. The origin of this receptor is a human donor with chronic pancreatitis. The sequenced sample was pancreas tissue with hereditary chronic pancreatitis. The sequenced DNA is TGTGCCAGCAGCTCGGGACAGGGGGCTCAGCAGTACTTC. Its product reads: CASSSGQGAQQYF.